A single sample gave rise to the 11 T cell receptor beta chains below, sequenced in a study of lymphopenia after photon versus proton radiotherapy. Assay used: immunoSEQ multiplex PCR; TCRdb lists only in-frame clones, some missing. The table lists tens of thousands of clones, 89% of them singletons. This material consisted of peripheral blood, taken from a patient treated with proton-based radiotherapy. Every receptor here comes from a woman aged 70-85 years with pancreatic cancer. Some clones in this sample may be carry-over from other donors' samples.

The chain uses TRBV5-1 and TRBJ2-3, with D tentatively TRBD1 (5 bases). Germline CDR1 reads SGHRS; CDR2 reads YFSETQ. V lost 0 bases to trimming and J lost 2 bases, with 7 bases between them. This CDR3 contains 14 residues. The DNA for the CDR3 is TGCGCCAGCAGCTTGGAACAGGACACAGATACGCAGTATTTT. Translated, it gives CASSLEQDTDTQYF.

This clone was observed a single time. The CDR3 loop reads CASSPPGAPSGYTF. The CDR3 nucleotides read TGTGCCAGCTCACCACCGGGGGCGCCTAGTGGCTACACCTTC. The rearrangement joins TRBV18 to TRBJ1-2; weak D call: TRBD1 (6 bases). V was pared by 0 bases and J by 7 bases, with 12 bases between. This CDR3 region has 14 residues. Germline assignment: CDR1 KGHSH and CDR2 LQKENI.

This chain links TRBV9 with TRBJ2-2; unclear D gene. Trimming stripped 4 bases from V and 2 bases from J, with 12 bases between. From germline, CDR1 is SGDLS and CDR2 YYNGEE. CDR3 length: 15 residues. The CDR3 protein is CASSPWTGNTGELFF. CDR3 bases: TGTGCCAGCAGCCCTTGGACGGGTAACACCGGGGAGCTGTTTTTT. The variable domain in full, with the rest retrieved from reference TRBV9 and TRBJ2-2, is DSGVTQTPKHLITATGQRVTLRCSPRSGDLSVYWYQQSLDQGLQFLIQYYNGEERAKGNILERFSAQQFPDLHSELNLSSLELGDSALYFCASSPWTGNTGELFFGEGSRLTVL.

V and J are TRBV28 and TRBJ2-5, with 15 nucleotides matching TRBD2. The CDR3 is made up of 16 amino acids. The trim removed 4 bases at V and 4 bases at J, leaving 4 bases unmatched. Germline-derived CDR1 and CDR2 are MDHEN and SYDVKM. In DNA, the CDR3 is TGTGCCAGCAGTTCGGGACTAGCGGGAGGAGGAGAGACCCAGTACTTC. Amino acid sequence: CASSSGLAGGGETQYF.

V usage is TRBV2 and J usage is TRBJ2-2; 12 nucleotides match TRBD2. The V gene end was trimmed by 6 bases and the J gene end by 4 bases; junction bases not matched to a gene: 3. Germline CDR1 reads SNHLY; CDR2 reads FYNNEI. The CDR3 runs to 15 residues. DNA for the CDR3: TGTGCCAGCAGCCCTAGCGGGAGGGGCACCGGGGAGCTGTTTTTT. Its protein product is CASSPSGRGTGELFF.

The chain employs TRBV6-5 and TRBJ1-5; D is ambiguous. V lost 2 bases and J 6 bases, leaving 8 bases between the germline ends. This CDR3 is 13 amino acids long. Germline V gene lookup returns CDR1 MNHEY and CDR2 SVGAGI. CDR3 bases: TGTGCCAGCAGTTACAGGGAAGGTCAGCCCCAGCATTTT. Amino acids: CASSYREGQPQHF.

V usage is TRBV4-3 and J usage is TRBJ1-2; the D is unclear. V was pared by 4 bases and J by 2 bases, with 8 bases between. Germline V lookup: CDR1 LGHNA, CDR2 YSLEER. The CDR3 runs 13 residues. The chain's CDR3 is CASSLNGNYGYTF. In nucleotides, the CDR3 is TGCGCCAGCAGCCTAAACGGAAACTATGGCTACACCTTC.

The chain carries TRBV7-2 and TRBJ1-1; weak D call: TRBD1 (6 bases). Trimming pared 4 bases from V and 5 bases from J, leaving 17 bases between. The germline gives CDR1 SGHTA, CDR2 FQGNSA. This CDR3 spans 15 amino acids. CDR3 sequence (DNA): TGTGCCAGCAGCTGGGGCAGGGGAGGGATAACTGAAGCTTTCTTT. Protein: CASSWGRGGITEAFF. The whole variable domain, filled in from reference TRBV7-2 and TRBJ1-1, reads GAGVSQSPSNKVTEKGKDVELRCDPISGHTALYWYRQSLGQGLEFLIYFQGNSAPDKSGLPSDRFSAERTGGSVSTLTIQRTQQEDSAVYLCASSWGRGGITEAFFGQGTRLTVV.

The rearrangement joins TRBV7-2 to TRBJ1-2; 8 nucleotides align to TRBD1. The CDR3 covers 18 residues. Germline V gene lookup returns CDR1 SGHTA and CDR2 FQGNSA. Trimming at V came to 5 bases and at J to 1 base, leaving 15 bases not matched to a gene. The CDR3 coding sequence is TGTGCCAGCAGCCCAAAACCGGGACAGGCGCATATTAACTATGGCTACACCTTC. Encoded protein: CASSPKPGQAHINYGYTF.

This clone was seen just once. The V and J genes are TRBV4-1 and TRBJ1-5; D is uncertain. This CDR3 region has 16 residues. Germline V gives CDR1 MGHRA, CDR2 YSYEKL. V lost 4 bases and J 2 bases, leaving 15 bases between the germline ends. CDR3 coding DNA: TGCGCCAGCAGCCTCCAAGACGAGGCTGGCAATCAGCCCCAGCATTTT. This encodes CASSLQDEAGNQPQHF.

This clone was observed a few times. V is TRBV28 and J is TRBJ2-7; the D gene is possibly TRBD1 (6 bases). The V and J ends lost 2 bases and 3 bases respectively, with 29 bases between them. The CDR3 has 20 amino acids. Germline V lookup: CDR1 MDHEN, CDR2 SYDVKM. Here the CDR3 DNA reads TGTGCCAGCAGTTTAGGACGATTTTTTAGGGGAACGAAGGACAGCTACGAGCAGTACTTC. Its translation: CASSLGRFFRGTKDSYEQYF.